A selection of T cell receptor beta chains follows, all from one sample in a study of CD8+ T cells in alopecia areata. The repertoire was sequenced with immunoSEQ multiplex PCR; TCRdb's copy has only in-frame clones and lacks some. Of about 110,000 clones listed, roughly 64% are singletons. Sequencing input: CD8+ T cells sorted from blood. These receptors all come from a human donor in good health. CDR3s include the opening cysteine and the closing phenylalanine or tryptophan. Fields, in order: D gene, clone size, V gene, J gene, CDR3 DNA, CDR3 protein. D genes are given only for firm matches. The size entry is marked missing in some rows and otherwise reads once, few, many or a size class.

D: TRBD2
size: -
V: TRBV4-1
J: TRBJ2-5
DNA: TGCGCCAGCAGCCGAGGGGGACTAGCGGGGGATCAAGAGACCCAGTACTTC
CDR3: CASSRGGLAGDQETQYF

D: -
size: -
V: TRBV13
J: TRBJ2-5
DNA: TGTGCCAGCAGCTTAGCCCCCGTAGCAGGGGTCCAAGAGACCCAGTACTTC
CDR3: CASSLAPVAGVQETQYF

D: -
size: -
V: TRBV15
J: TRBJ2-3
DNA: TGTGCCACCAGTTCGTGGGGGGACACAGATACGCAGTATTTT
CDR3: CATSSWGDTDTQYF

D: TRBD1
size: -
V: TRBV14
J: TRBJ2-2
DNA: TGTGCCAGCAGCCAGACCGGGACAGCGAACACCGGGGAGCTGTTTTTT
CDR3: CASSQTGTANTGELFF

D: -
size: -
V: TRBV29-1
J: TRBJ2-3
DNA: TGCAGCGTTGAAGGGGGAAGCACAGATACGCAGTATTTT
CDR3: CSVEGGSTDTQYF

D: -
size: -
V: TRBV29-1
J: TRBJ2-1
DNA: TGCAGCGCTACTAGCTATGAGCAGTTCTTC
CDR3: CSATSYEQFF

D: -
size: few
V: TRBV29-1
J: TRBJ2-3
DNA: TGCAGCGTCCCCACTAATCCTAGCACAGATACGCAGTATTTT
CDR3: CSVPTNPSTDTQYF

D: TRBD1
size: -
V: TRBV5-6
J: TRBJ2-5
DNA: TGTGCCAGCAGCTTTGGGACAGGGGGCGCGGAGACCCAGTACTTC
CDR3: CASSFGTGGAETQYF

D: -
size: -
V: TRBV7-9
J: TRBJ2-7
DNA: TGTGCCAGCAGCTTTTCAGTGGACGAGCAGTACTTC
CDR3: CASSFSVDEQYF

D: -
size: few
V: TRBV30
J: TRBJ2-7
DNA: TGTGCCTGGAGCGACGTCCAGACTACAATCTACGAGCAGTACTTC
CDR3: CAWSDVQTTIYEQYF

D: -
size: -
V: TRBV4-1
J: TRBJ1-2
DNA: TGCGCCAGCAGCCAGGTGACAGCCTATGGCTACACCTTC
CDR3: CASSQVTAYGYTF

D: TRBD1
size: -
V: TRBV5-1
J: TRBJ1-1
DNA: TGCGCCAGCAGCCTTTGGACAGGGTGGACTGAAGCTTTCTTT
CDR3: CASSLWTGWTEAFF

D: -
size: -
V: TRBV11-2
J: TRBJ1-5
DNA: TGTGCCAGCAGCTTAGGGGGCGGCTCTCAGCCCCAGCATTTT
CDR3: CASSLGGGSQPQHF

D: TRBD2
size: many
V: TRBV6-4
J: TRBJ2-1
DNA: TGTGCCAGCAGTGCCTTAGCGGGGGCTGATGAGCAGTTCTTC
CDR3: CASSALAGADEQFF

D: -
size: -
V: TRBV4-1
J: TRBJ2-1
DNA: TGCGCCAGCAGCCAATGGACTACTACCTACAATGAGCAGTTCTTC
CDR3: CASSQWTTTYNEQFF

D: -
size: -
V: TRBV28
J: TRBJ2-7
DNA: TGTGCCAGCAGCCTCGAACCCGCCTACGAGCAGTACTTC
CDR3: CASSLEPAYEQYF

D: -
size: -
V: TRBV9
J: TRBJ2-7
DNA: TGTGCCAGCAGCCCCGGGGACTCCCGCGAGCAGTACTTC
CDR3: CASSPGDSREQYF

D: -
size: -
V: TRBV30
J: TRBJ2-7
DNA: TGTGCCTGGAGTGGGGGTTACGAGCAGTACTTC
CDR3: CAWSGGYEQYF

D: -
size: few
V: TRBV7-2
J: TRBJ2-5
DNA: TGTGCCAGCAGCTTAGTGGAGACCCAGTACTTC
CDR3: CASSLVETQYF

D: -
size: -
V: TRBV6-5
J: TRBJ1-1
DNA: TGTGCCAGCAGTTACGCGGGACCGCCTAACACTGAAGCTTTCTTT
CDR3: CASSYAGPPNTEAFF

D: TRBD2
size: -
V: TRBV11-2
J: TRBJ2-7
DNA: TGTGCCAGCAGCTTCAGCGGGGGTAACTACGAGCAGTACTTC
CDR3: CASSFSGGNYEQYF

D: -
size: few
V: TRBV7-9
J: TRBJ1-2
DNA: TGTGCCAGCAGCTTAAGAGAGGACTATGGCTACACCTTC
CDR3: CASSLREDYGYTF